The 29 T cell receptor beta chains given below trace back to one sample, sequenced in a study of T cell responses to AZD1222 COVID-19 vaccine. Only in-frame clones appear in the TCRdb table, and some are missing; sequencing was by immunoSEQ multiplex PCR. The sample records 85,000 to 100,000 clones, more than 80% being singletons. The sample in question was peripheral blood, obtained on day 0 of AZD1222 vaccination. Receptor source: an adult in good health.

This clone came up once. The gene calls are TRBV9 and TRBJ1-3; TRBD1 aligns across 8 bases. The ends lost 3 bases at V and 4 bases at J; junction bases unmatched: 9. Germline V lookup: CDR1 SGDLS, CDR2 YYNGEE. This CDR3 contains 16 residues. CDR3 region: CASSAQTGATGNTIYF. The CDR3 coding sequence is TGTGCCAGCAGCGCCCAGACAGGGGCGACAGGAAACACCATATATTTT. Complete variable domain (other parts from reference TRBV9 and TRBJ1-3): DSGVTQTPKHLITATGQRVTLRCSPRSGDLSVYWYQQSLDQGLQFLIQYYNGEERAKGNILERFSAQQFPDLHSELNLSSLELGDSALYFCASSAQTGATGNTIYFGEGSWLTVV.

The rearrangement uses TRBV28 and TRBJ1-5; D may be TRBD1 (5 bases). Germline assignment: CDR1 MDHEN and CDR2 SYDVKM. The CDR3 extends over 14 amino acids. V was clipped by 7 bases and J by 4 bases, with 14 bases between them. As DNA, the CDR3 is TGTGCCAGCAAATGGGAGGGGAGAAATCAGCCCCAGCATTTT. This sequence encodes CASKWEGRNQPQHF. The full variable domain, with the rest looked up from reference TRBV28 and TRBJ1-5, is DVKVTQSSRYLVKRTGEKVFLECVQDMDHENMFWYRQDPGLGLRLIYFSYDVKMKEKGDIPEGYSVSREKKERFSLILESASTNQTSMYLCASKWEGRNQPQHFGDGTRLSIL.

The chain combines TRBV7-6 with TRBJ2-2; D is unresolved. The V gene lost 5 bases and the J gene lost 5 bases, with 9 bases spanning the gap. CDR1 and CDR2 from the germline V gene are SGHVS and FNYEAQ. The CDR3 has 13 amino acids. DNA of the CDR3: TGTGCCAGCAGCCCTGTCACTACCGGGGAGCTGTTTTTT. Its translation: CASSPVTTGELFF.

The chain's CDR3 is CASSQDPQGANVLTF. As DNA, the CDR3 is TGCGCCAGCAGCCAAGATCCACAAGGGGCCAACGTCCTGACTTTC. V is TRBV4-3 and J is TRBJ2-6, with D hard to call. CDR1 and CDR2 from the germline V gene are LGHNA and YSLEER. The V gene lost 0 bases and the J gene lost 4 bases, with 7 bases spanning the gap. The length of the CDR3 is 15 residues.

This sequence joins TRBV14 and TRBJ1-6; D call uncertain. Per germline, CDR1 SGHDN and CDR2 FVKESK. This CDR3 region has 13 residues. The V gene lost 5 bases and the J gene lost 9 bases, with 11 bases spanning the gap. The CDR3 loop reads CASSAIHGSPLHF. CDR3 nucleotides: TGTGCCAGCAGCGCCATCCATGGTTCACCCCTCCACTTT.

This chain connects TRBV5-6 to TRBJ1-3; D gene uncertain. Trimming took off 4 bases at V and 4 bases at J, with 12 bases between the two ends. Germline CDR1 SGHDT, CDR2 YYEEEE. The CDR3 runs 14 residues. This chain's CDR3 is CASSARAYGNTIYF. CDR3 sequence (DNA): TGTGCCAGCAGCGCTCGGGCATACGGAAACACCATATATTTT.

The chain is built from TRBV5-4 and TRBJ2-3; D possibly corresponds to TRBD2 (5 bases). CDR1 is SGHNT and CDR2 is YYREEE in the germline V gene (reference sequence). V lost 3 bases and J lost 2, with 13 bases in between. The CDR3 has 15 residues. The CDR3: CASSSRGEFTDTQYF. CDR3 nucleotide sequence: TGTGCCAGCAGCTCCCGGGGAGAATTCACAGATACGCAGTATTTT.

The chain carries TRBV18 and TRBJ1-1; D not resolved. This CDR3 has 14 residues. Germline loops: CDR1 KGHSH, CDR2 LQKENI. V shed 4 bases and J shed 3 bases, with 12 bases lying between them. The CDR3 spells CASSLAGTDTEAFF. Here the CDR3 DNA reads TGTGCCAGCTCACTAGCAGGAACGGACACTGAAGCTTTCTTT. Complete variable domain (other parts from reference TRBV18 and TRBJ1-1): NAGVMQNPRHLVRRRGQEARLRCSPMKGHSHVYWYRQLPEEGLKFMVYLQKENIIDESGMPKERFSAEFPKEGPSILRIQQVVRGDSAAYFCASSLAGTDTEAFFGQGTRLTVV.

This chain uses TRBV28 with TRBJ1-5, with D perhaps matching TRBD1 (6 bases). CDR1 is MDHEN, CDR2 SYDVKM, per germline. Trimming took 6 bases from V and 4 from J, leaving 13 bases between them. The CDR3 totals 14 residues. Written as DNA, the CDR3 is TGTGCCAGCAGATCCTACAGGGAGAATCAGCCCCAGCATTTT. This gives the protein CASRSYRENQPQHF. The full variable domain, its missing parts supplied by reference TRBV28 and TRBJ1-5, is DVKVTQSSRYLVKRTGEKVFLECVQDMDHENMFWYRQDPGLGLRLIYFSYDVKMKEKGDIPEGYSVSREKKERFSLILESASTNQTSMYLCASRSYRENQPQHFGDGTRLSIL.

In its sample, this clone was seen a few times. This chain connects TRBV28 to TRBJ1-4; TRBD1 matches 9 bases. This CDR3 spans 14 amino acids. V gave up 4 bases and J gave up 8 bases; unmatched junction bases: 5. CDR1 and CDR2 from the germline V gene are MDHEN and SYDVKM. This chain's CDR3 is CASSSGQGKEKLFF. CDR3 sequence (DNA): TGTGCCAGCAGTTCGGGACAGGGTAAAGAAAAACTGTTTTTT.

J is TRBJ2-5 and V is TRBV12-5; 10 bases line up with TRBD2. This CDR3 spans 15 amino acids. Germline V gives CDR1 LGHNT, CDR2 FRNRAP. Germline trimming cut 0 bases from V and 5 bases from J; bases unmatched to any gene: 3. The CDR3 sequence: CASGLVVSGRETQYF. CDR3 nucleotides: TGTGCTAGTGGTTTGGTAGTTAGCGGGAGGGAGACCCAGTACTTC.

The gene calls are TRBV6-2 or TRBV6-3 and TRBJ1-2, with 10 bases lining up with TRBD1. After removal of 5 bases from V and 5 bases from J, the junction contained 11 bases not matched to a gene. The CDR3 loop spans 16 amino acids. CDR1 is MNHEY, CDR2 SVGEGT, per germline. CDR3 sequence reads: CASSTRDRGPSYGYTF. As DNA, the CDR3 is TGTGCCAGCAGTACCCGGGACAGGGGACCTTCTTATGGCTACACCTTC.

CDR3 DNA: TGTGCCAGCAGCGTACCCCCGACAGGGGGAGGCTACACCTTC. Protein sequence: CASSVPPTGGGYTF. This chain uses TRBV9 with TRBJ1-2; 9 nucleotides align to TRBD1. V lost 1 base and J lost 8; bases outside the gene matches: 6. The CDR3 sequence is 14 residues long. Germline lookup yields CDR1 SGDLS and CDR2 YYNGEE.

The rearrangement uses TRBV15 and TRBJ1-6; unclear D gene. Germline CDR1 LNHNV, CDR2 YYDKDF (reference sequence). The CDR3 loop spans 17 amino acids. The V gene lost 5 bases and the J gene lost 7 bases, with 21 bases spanning the gap. The CDR3 bases are TGTGCCACCAGCCCCGGGCCACAAAGGAGGGAGAATTCACCCCTCCACTTT. This encodes CATSPGPQRRENSPLHF.

The chain has TRBV12-3 or TRBV12-4 and TRBJ1-5; D is unclear. The ends were cut back, 3 bases at V and 9 bases at J, with 12 bases in the middle. The CDR3 length is 13 residues. In DNA, the CDR3 is TGTGCCAGCAGTTTGGGCCGGAATTGGCCCCAGCATTTT. This translates into CASSLGRNWPQHF.

The chain uses TRBV6-5 and TRBJ2-5, with 7 bases that match TRBD2. V shed 6 bases and J 1 base; nucleotides not matched to a gene: 5. The CDR3 has 14 residues. Germline V gene data show CDR1 as MNHEY and CDR2 as SVGAGI. CDR3 nucleotide sequence: TGTGCCAGCAGCGACGGGACTATCCAAGAGACCCAGTACTTC. Protein product: CASSDGTIQETQYF.

The chain links TRBV7-3 to TRBJ1-1; possible D gene TRBD1, 5 bases. CDR3 length equals 13 residues. Germline V gene sequence: CDR1 SGHTA, CDR2 FQGTGA. V was trimmed by 4 bases and J by 8 bases, leaving 14 bases between them. CDR3 coding DNA: TGTGCCAGCAGCTATGGGGGACTATCCGAAGCTTTCTTT. Amino acid sequence: CASSYGGLSEAFF.

This chain connects TRBV30 to TRBJ1-2, with TRBD1 matching 7 bases. J lost 3 bases, V lost 8 bases, and 15 bases had no gene match. This CDR3 has 15 residues. Germline loops: CDR1 GTSNPN, CDR2 SVGIG (reference sequence). The CDR3 DNA reads as TGTGCCGGGGATAAAATGGGGACAGCGGACTATGGCTACACCTTC. It encodes CAGDKMGTADYGYTF.

In this sample, this clone turned up a few times. This chain links TRBV7-3 with TRBJ2-1, with 9 bases identical to TRBD1. CDR1 is SGHTA and CDR2 is FQGTGA in the germline V gene. The CDR3 loop spans 13 amino acids. After removal of 3 bases from V and 8 bases from J, the junction contained 2 bases not matched to a gene. CDR3 coding DNA: TGTGCCAGCAGCTTTACAGGGGGCGATGAGCAGTTCTTC. Its translation: CASSFTGGDEQFF.

The V gene is TRBV7-6, the J gene TRBJ2-2, with TRBD2 matching over 9 bases. CDR1 is SGHVS, CDR2 FNYEAQ, per germline. This CDR3 comprises 16 residues. V dropped 3 bases and J dropped 3; count of bases not matched to a gene: 5. Here the CDR3 reads CASSFRRGGHTGELFF. The CDR3 bases are TGTGCCAGCAGCTTTAGGCGGGGGGGCCACACCGGGGAGCTGTTTTTT.

The chain is built from TRBV28 and TRBJ2-1; the match to TRBD2 covers 7 bases. The CDR3 runs 15 residues. V dropped 6 bases and J dropped 3; count of bases not matched to a gene: 8. Looked up from germline, CDR1 is MDHEN and CDR2 is SYDVKM. The CDR3 sequence is CASRSSLADYNEQFF. CDR3 DNA: TGTGCCAGCAGATCGTCGCTAGCGGACTACAATGAGCAGTTCTTC.

This clone has just a few counts. The chain carries TRBV5-1 and TRBJ2-1; unclear D gene. Germline values: CDR1 SGHRS, CDR2 YFSETQ. Trimming removed 4 bases at V and 8 bases at J, with 13 bases between. CDR3 length: 13 residues. In DNA, the CDR3 is TGCGCCAGCAGCCTATGGAGAAGCGATGAGCAGTTCTTC. Translating gives CASSLWRSDEQFF.

The rearrangement joins TRBV7-9 to TRBJ1-1; D is undetermined. The CDR3 covers 13 residues. Germline-derived CDR1 and CDR2 are SEHNR and FQNEAQ (reference sequence). V lost 2 bases to trimming and J lost 6 bases, with 10 bases between them. CDR3 region: CASSLNLLAEAFF. As DNA, the CDR3 is TGTGCCAGCAGCTTAAATCTATTGGCTGAAGCTTTCTTT.

The chain recombines TRBV12-3 or TRBV12-4 with TRBJ1-5; D possibly corresponds to TRBD1 (5 bases). V was cut by 3 bases and J by 9 bases, with 12 bases left in between. The CDR3 has 13 amino acids. CDR3 in amino acids: CASSLAGLGPQHF. The CDR3 DNA sequence: TGTGCCAGCAGTTTGGCGGGGCTGGGGCCCCAGCATTTT.

J is TRBJ1-2 and V is TRBV5-1; tentatively, D is TRBD1 (6 bases). Germline CDR1 SGHRS, CDR2 YFSETQ. The V end lost 0 bases, the J end lost 2 bases, and 29 bases lay between the germline ends. CDR3 length: 21 amino acids. CDR3 in amino acids: CASSLDRTGGTKAHGNYGYTF. The CDR3 DNA follows: TGCGCCAGCAGCTTGGATCGGACGGGCGGGACAAAAGCCCACGGGAACTATGGCTACACCTTC.

The chain carries TRBV9 and TRBJ1-5, with 7 bases identical to TRBD1. The CDR3 runs to 17 residues. After removal of 2 bases from V and 0 bases from J, the junction contained 8 bases not matched to a gene. Germline V gives CDR1 SGDLS, CDR2 YYNGEE. The CDR3 DNA follows: TGTGCCAGCAGCGTTTATAGACAGGGCGATAGCAATCAGCCCCAGCATTTT. Translating it yields CASSVYRQGDSNQPQHF.

V is TRBV11-2 and J is TRBJ2-1; TRBD2 is a possible D gene (5 bases). CDR1 and CDR2 from the germline V gene are SGHAT and FQNNGV. Trimming pared 0 bases from V and 8 bases from J, leaving 14 bases between. The CDR3 spans 15 residues. This CDR3 is CASSLDRGSSYEQFF. The DNA of the CDR3 is TGTGCCAGCAGCTTAGATCGGGGTAGTAGCTATGAGCAGTTCTTC.

The chain couples TRBV5-1 to TRBJ1-2; D is unclear. This CDR3 spans 14 amino acids. V gave up 4 bases and J gave up 0 bases, with 10 bases separating them. The germline V gene encodes CDR1 SGHRS and CDR2 YFSETQ. The CDR3 region is CASSPRVTNYGYTF. The CDR3 DNA reads TGCGCCAGCAGCCCAAGGGTTACTAACTATGGCTACACCTTC.

This chain connects TRBV27 to TRBJ1-1; a weak D match, TRBD1 (6 bases). Germline loops: CDR1 MNHEY, CDR2 SMNVEV (reference sequence). The V and J ends lost 6 bases and 1 base respectively, with 9 bases between them. This CDR3 contains 13 residues. The DNA for the CDR3 is TGTGCCAGCAGCTACAGGGAGAACACTGAAGCTTTCTTT. Translating gives CASSYRENTEAFF.